This T cell receptor beta chain was found in a study of patients and donors after allogeneic stem cell transplantation. Germline V CDR1 and CDR2: LNHDA, SQIVND (reference sequence). The length of the CDR3 is 14 residues. V was pared by 7 bases and J by 4 bases, with 14 bases between. TCRdb re-derived calls from the RT-PCR reads in MiXCR, one entry per CDR3 protein. The data show around 240,000 distinct CDR3 sequences, with approximately 14% seen just once and roughly 12% held by the top ten. This clonotype appeared many times. The sample consisted of blood, either unsorted or a sorted T cell fraction (not recorded which). The receptor was derived from a human donor who was either an allogeneic HSCT recipient or a stem cell or donor lymphocyte infusion donor (not recorded which). It is not recorded whose cells these are; they may come from a transplant donor. J is TRBJ1-5 and V is TRBV19; TRBD1 might be the D (6 bases). CDR3 sequence (DNA): TGTGCCAGTATAGGGGCAGGGGAAAATCAGCCCCAGCATTTT. Protein sequence: CASIGAGENQPQHF.